The rows below give T cell receptor beta chains drawn from one sample of a study of CD8+CD57+ T cells in acquired aplastic anemia. TCRdb ran MiXCR on the reads and lists one entry per CDR3 protein. The table has under 150,000 distinct CDR3 sequences, around two fifths seen once. Sequencing was carried out using sorted CD4+, CD8+, or CD8+CD57+ T cells (not recorded which) from PBMCs. These receptors were collected from a human donor in good health, serving as a control. CDR3s include the opening cysteine and the closing phenylalanine or tryptophan. D genes are given only for firm matches. Not every row has a clone size; where given, it reads once, few, many or a size class.

d_call	j_call	clone_size	v_call	cdr3_aa	cdr3_nt
TRBD2	TRBJ2-7	.	TRBV10-3	CAISVSTSGGAYEQYF	TGTGCCATCAGTGTATCCACTAGCGGGGGGGCCTACGAGCAGTACTTC
TRBD2	TRBJ2-5	.	TRBV7-6	CASSSTSGDQETQYF	TGTGCTAGCAGCTCGACTAGCGGGGACCAAGAGACCCAGTACTTC
.	TRBJ1-1	many	TRBV5-1	CASSLELRQRNTEAFF	TGCGCCAGCAGCTTGGAGCTTCGGCAGCGGAACACTGAAGCTTTCTTT
.	TRBJ2-3	.	TRBV3-1	CASSQDGSGSRRDTQYF	TGTGCCAGCAGCCAAGATGGGAGCGGGTCCAGGCGAGATACGCAGTATTTT
.	TRBJ1-2	many	TRBV12-3/TRBV12-4	CASNYRASYTF	TGTGCCAGCAACTACAGGGCGAGCTACACCTTC
.	TRBJ2-7	few	TRBV7-9	CASTSGSLSSYEQYF	TGTGCCAGCACCTCTGGCTCACTCTCCTCCTACGAGCAGTACTTC
TRBD1	TRBJ1-4	few	TRBV30	CAWRPDRERLFF	TGTGCCTGGAGGCCCGACAGGGAGAGGCTGTTTTTT
.	TRBJ1-6	.	TRBV19	CASSYPGLPNSPLHF	TGTGCCAGTAGCTACCCGGGCCTACCAAATTCACCCCTCCACTTT
.	TRBJ2-1	.	TRBV12-3/TRBV12-4	CASSPQGGTLWGLDEQSF	TGTGCCAGCAGTCCGCAAGGAGGGACCCTCTGGGGTTTGGATGAGCAGTCCTTC
.	TRBJ1-2	.	TRBV19	CASSIVGVGGYTF	TGTGCCAGTAGTATAGTGGGTGTCGGTGGCTACACCTTC
.	TRBJ1-6	many	TRBV11-2	CASSTALDNSPLHF	TGTGCCAGCAGCACAGCTCTCGATAATTCACCCCTCCACTTT
TRBD1	TRBJ2-3	.	TRBV10-3	CAISDQDRVYGTQYF	TGTGCCATCAGTGATCAAGACAGGGTATACGGTACGCAGTATTTT
.	TRBJ1-2	.	TRBV19	CASSIDGGPTYGYTF	TGTGCCAGTAGTATAGACGGGGGCCCCACATATGGCTACACCTTC
.	TRBJ2-7	.	TRBV5-6	CASSLGQVYEQYF	TGTGCCAGCAGCTTGGGACAGGTCTACGAGCAGTACTTC
TRBD1	TRBJ1-2	.	TRBV24-1	CATSDRSGTAIYGYTF	TGTGCCACCAGTGATAGATCCGGGACAGCCATCTATGGCTACACCTTC
.	TRBJ1-5	many	TRBV25-1	CASSGEGTSNQPQHF	TGTGCCAGCAGTGGGGAGGGCACTAGCAATCAGCCCCAGCATTTT
.	TRBJ2-7	many	TRBV7-8	CASSQWPQGTSEQYF	TGTGCCAGCAGTCAGTGGCCTCAGGGTACTTCCGAGCAGTACTTC
.	TRBJ1-1	.	TRBV2	CASRAGRNTEAFF	TGTGCCAGCAGGGCAGGACGGAACACTGAAGCTTTCTTT
.	TRBJ2-5	.	TRBV7-2	CASSLTQGFGSQTQYF	TGTGCCAGCAGCTTGACACAGGGATTCGGGAGTCAGACCCAGTACTTC
.	TRBJ2-1	many	TRBV9	CASSVQGSYNEQFF	TGTGCCAGCAGCGTCCAGGGCTCCTACAATGAGCAGTTCTTC
TRBD1	TRBJ1-5	many	TRBV6-1	CASRPGQGNQPQHF	TGTGCCAGCAGGCCTGGACAGGGGAATCAGCCCCAGCATTTT